A single T cell receptor beta chain is shown here with its context. This clone was detected only a few times. Its specific antigen is unknown. Base qualities are missing; no much larger clone stands one base away. Trimming removed 6 bases from V and 1 base from J, leaving 16 bases between the germline ends. CDR1 SGHRS and CDR2 YFSETQ were looked up in the germline V gene. From cysteine to phenylalanine, the CDR3 is 15 amino acids long. Of all the DNA, just the CDR3 is kept, 45 bases in frame from base 1. The library relied on the immunoSEQ multiplex PCR assay. RNA was extracted from all samples and reverse transcribed into cDNA as template for TCR sequencing. First-strand cDNA was synthesized with SuperScript III using a 2:1 mix of oligo-dT and random hexamers. A synthetic immune receptor repertoire was used to measure amplification bias, and any remaining bias was corrected computationally. Processing in the source paper ran as follows. Raw reads were preprocessed to remove errors, and CDR3 was defined according to IMGT conventions as the region from the conserved cysteine to phenylalanine. Clonality was computed as 1 minus the Shannon entropy, with the entropy normalized by log2 of the number of productive unique TCRs. Whether scalp clones were CD4 or CD8 was inferred by matching scalp TCRbeta sequences against CD4 and CD8 repertoires sorted from blood. TCRdb stores this immuneACCESS table with in-frame sequences only. Part of the clones is absent; in the studies checked, under half of the shortfall reflects unresolved V genes, and no reason is known for the rest. V and J calls and clone size are given by that table; D and trimming were obtained from the DNA. Here the sample has 250,000 or so clones; 67% occur a single time. Of the sample, 1% to 1.5% falls within the top ten clones.

This record belongs to a study of CD8+ T cells in alopecia areata (dated by TCRdb to the late 2010s). Regarding the research as a whole: The treated patients, all with moderate-to-severe alopecia areata, were enrolled in an open-label pilot trial of oral tofacitinib given at 5 to 10 mg twice daily. Patients received tofacitinib for 6 to 18 months and were then followed off drug for 6 months to check for delayed response and recurrence. TCRbeta CDR3 regions were amplified by immunoSEQ multiplex PCR using 35 Vbeta forward and 13 Jbeta reverse primers. Scalp clonality was compared among normal scalp (n=4), patchy alopecia areata scalp (n=8), and alopecia totalis/universalis scalp (n=8). High-throughput TCRbeta sequencing was used to examine T cell clonal expansion in alopecia areata in both the C3H/HeJ mouse model and human patients. Biopsies were taken from tofacitinib-treated patients at baseline and at 4 and 24 weeks of treatment, and a later scalp biopsy was taken in several of the tofacitinib-treated patients. The RNA source kit depended on sample type: the PAXgene miRNA kit for fixed scalp, the miRNeasy kit for PBMCs, and the RNeasy kit for mouse skin. Scalp tissue and sorted CD4+ and CD8+ peripheral blood T cells from patchy and totalis/universalis alopecia areata patients and from healthy controls were covered by human TCRbeta sequencing. The research as a whole found: Unlike mouse skin, which is dominated by gammadelta T cells, normal human skin has resident alphabeta T cells that are also sequenced, and this complicates analysis of the scalp TCR repertoire. Compared with normal scalp, lesional scalp had higher clonality and more expanded CD8+ clones, particularly in alopecia totalis/universalis, a pattern that suggests antigenic drive. Shared TCR sequences between patients were less evident than in mice, which may be partly attributable to HLA diversity in the patient population.

The time point label of this sample denotes: baseline before oral tofacitinib. Lesional scalp punch biopsies and peripheral blood were obtained from alopecia areata patients. After PBMCs were isolated by density centrifugation and stained for CD3, CD4 and CD8, a FACSAria was used to sort CD4+ and CD8+ T cells. The receptor was isolated from a human donor with alopecia areata. The receptor chain draws on TRBV5-1 and TRBJ2-5; the D gene could be TRBD1 or TRBD2, each one agreeing over 6 bases. The sample in question was CD4+ T cells sorted from blood, obtained at week 0. The CDR3 corresponds to CASTPRGTFQETQYF. The DNA reads as follows: TGCGCCAGCACCCCTAGGGGGACTTTCCAAGAGACCCAGTACTTC.